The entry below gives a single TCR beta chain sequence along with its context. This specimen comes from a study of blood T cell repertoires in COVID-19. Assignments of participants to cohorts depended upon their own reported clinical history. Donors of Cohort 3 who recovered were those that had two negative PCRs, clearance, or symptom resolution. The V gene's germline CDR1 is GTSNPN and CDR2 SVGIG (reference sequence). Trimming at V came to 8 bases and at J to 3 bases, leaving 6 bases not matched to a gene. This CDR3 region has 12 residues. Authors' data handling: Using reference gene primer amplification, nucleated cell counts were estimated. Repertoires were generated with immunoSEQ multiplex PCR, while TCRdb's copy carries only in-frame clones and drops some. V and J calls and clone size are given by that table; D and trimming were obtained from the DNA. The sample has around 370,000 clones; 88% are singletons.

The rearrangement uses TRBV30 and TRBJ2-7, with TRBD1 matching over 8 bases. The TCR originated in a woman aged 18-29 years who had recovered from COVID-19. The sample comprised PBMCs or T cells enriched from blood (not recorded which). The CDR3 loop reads CARGQGGYEQYF. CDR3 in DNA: TGTGCCCGCGGACAGGGAGGCTACGAGCAGTACTTC.